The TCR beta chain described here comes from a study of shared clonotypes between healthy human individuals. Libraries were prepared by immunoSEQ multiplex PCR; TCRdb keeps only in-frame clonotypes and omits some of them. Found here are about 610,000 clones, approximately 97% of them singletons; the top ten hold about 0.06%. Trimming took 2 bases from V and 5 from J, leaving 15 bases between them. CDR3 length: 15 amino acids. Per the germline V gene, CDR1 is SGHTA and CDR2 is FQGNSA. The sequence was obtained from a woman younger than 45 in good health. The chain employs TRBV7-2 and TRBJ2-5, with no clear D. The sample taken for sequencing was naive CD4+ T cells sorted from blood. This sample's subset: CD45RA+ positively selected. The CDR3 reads CASSLTPSPWETQYF. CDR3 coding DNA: TGTGCCAGCAGCTTAACGCCCAGTCCCTGGGAGACCCAGTACTTC.